The rows below give T cell receptor beta chains drawn from one sample of a study of T-cell reconstitution after alpha-beta-depleted transplantation in children. MiXCR was run by TCRdb on the PCR reads, yielding one entry per CDR3 protein. The sample has about 590,000 distinct CDR3 sequences; over 10% are singletons. This material consisted of PBMCs, mostly from graft donor cells, taken 360 days after TCRalphabeta/CD19-depleted stem cell transplant. These receptors all stem from a male patient younger than 18 who had a stem cell transplant for acute myeloid leukemia, so the T cells may come from the graft donor. Each CDR3 is given with its conserved first and last residue. Each record gives: V gene, CDR3 length, D gene, J gene, clone size, CDR3 DNA, CDR3 protein. D genes are given only for firm matches. Rows may omit the clone size; those that give it use once, few, many or a size class.

v_gene: TRBV4-3
len: 14
d_gene: NA
j_gene: TRBJ2-5
abundance: NA
CDR3nt: TGCGCCAGCAGCCCGTTAGAGGCTGGGGAGACCCAGTACTTC
CDR3aa: CASSPLEAGETQYF

v_gene: TRBV20-1
len: 13
d_gene: NA
j_gene: TRBJ2-7
abundance: NA
CDR3nt: TGCAGTGCTTCCGGGACTCTCTTTTACGAGCAGTACTTC
CDR3aa: CSASGTLFYEQYF

v_gene: TRBV29-1
len: 15
d_gene: TRBD2
j_gene: TRBJ2-1
abundance: few
CDR3nt: TGCAGCGTTGGGGGGAGGGAGAGAGTAGTAAGTGAGCAGTTCTTC
CDR3aa: CSVGGRERVVSEQFF

v_gene: TRBV6-4
len: 15
d_gene: TRBD2
j_gene: TRBJ2-1
abundance: NA
CDR3nt: TGTGCCAGCAGACGAAACGCGGGGGGGGACAATGAGCAGTTCTTC
CDR3aa: CASRRNAGGDNEQFF

v_gene: TRBV12-3/TRBV12-4
len: 15
d_gene: TRBD2
j_gene: TRBJ2-7
abundance: NA
CDR3nt: TGTGCCAGCGCCCTCAGCGGGAGGGCCGCCCACGAGCAGTACTTC
CDR3aa: CASALSGRAAHEQYF

v_gene: TRBV20-1
len: 16
d_gene: TRBD2
j_gene: TRBJ2-5
abundance: NA
CDR3nt: TGCAGTGCTGCCCGAGAGAGCGGGGTGTACCAAGAGACCCAGTACTTC
CDR3aa: CSAARESGVYQETQYF

v_gene: TRBV12-3/TRBV12-4
len: 13
d_gene: TRBD1
j_gene: TRBJ2-5
abundance: many
CDR3nt: TGTGCCAGCAGTTCCGACAGGGAAGAGACCCAGTACTTC
CDR3aa: CASSSDREETQYF

v_gene: TRBV20-1
len: 16
d_gene: TRBD2
j_gene: TRBJ2-7
abundance: NA
CDR3nt: TGCAGTGCCTCCCGCGGGACTAGCGTTTGGGCCTACGAGCAGTACTTC
CDR3aa: CSASRGTSVWAYEQYF

v_gene: TRBV3-1
len: 14
d_gene: NA
j_gene: TRBJ1-1
abundance: NA
CDR3nt: TGTGCCAGCAGCCAAGAACCCCAAATAAATGAAGCTTTCTTT
CDR3aa: CASSQEPQINEAFF

v_gene: TRBV6-2/TRBV6-3
len: 17
d_gene: TRBD2
j_gene: TRBJ2-1
abundance: many
CDR3nt: TGTGCCAGCAGCCTAGGGACTAGCGGGGTTTCCTACAATGAGCAGTTCTTC
CDR3aa: CASSLGTSGVSYNEQFF

v_gene: TRBV25-1
len: 18
d_gene: TRBD2
j_gene: TRBJ2-7
abundance: NA
CDR3nt: TGTGCCAGCAGTGGCCCGTGTACAGGGAGACTAGCGGGATGCGAGCAGTACTTC
CDR3aa: CASSGPCTGRLAGCEQYF